The T cell receptor (beta chain) under discussion was sequenced for a study of blood T cell repertoires in COVID-19. The assay was immunoSEQ multiplex PCR, and TCRdb's table has in-frame clones only and misses some. The table lists approximately 70,000 clones, 79% of them singletons. The receptor's source is a woman aged 55-70 years with acute or convalescent COVID-19. Input material: peripheral blood.

CDR3 sequence: CASTRQGAQGYTF. CDR3 bases: TGTGCCAGTACTCGACAGGGGGCTCAAGGCTACACCTTC. The J gene is TRBJ1-2, the V gene TRBV19, with 10 bases identical to TRBD1. CDR3 length: 13 amino acids. Germline V gives CDR1 LNHDA, CDR2 SQIVND (reference sequence). J lost 8 bases, V lost 7 bases, and 7 bases had no gene match.